These 6 T cell receptor beta chains were all obtained from the same sample, sequenced in a study of cytomegalovirus exposure and HLA in healthy donors. PCR primers comprised 60 Vbeta and 13 Jbeta primers. The data were produced by immunoSEQ multiplex PCR, yet TCRdb's version contains in-frame clones alone and is incomplete. The table has 150,000 to 200,000 clones, more than 70% seen once. The specimen sequenced was PBMCs. Every receptor here comes from a young man in good health and CMV-seropositive.

The chain carries TRBV7-9 and TRBJ1-3; maybe TRBD1 (5 bases). Germline V CDR1 and CDR2: SEHNR, FQNEAQ (reference sequence). Trimming took 3 bases from V and 0 from J, leaving 15 bases between them. This CDR3 is 17 amino acids long. The CDR3 here is CASSLSYAGLSGNTIYF. CDR3 DNA: TGTGCCAGCAGCTTGTCTTATGCGGGGCTCTCTGGAAACACCATATATTTT. The full variable domain, rest sourced from reference TRBV7-9 and TRBJ1-3, is DTGVSQNPRHKITKRGQNVTFRCDPISEHNRLYWYRQTLGQGPEFLTYFQNEAQLEKSRLLSDRFSAERPKGSFSTLEIQRTEQGDSAMYLCASSLSYAGLSGNTIYFGEGSWLTVV.

This chain joins TRBV5-1 and TRBJ1-2; possibly TRBD1 for D (6 bases). The germline V gene encodes CDR1 SGHRS and CDR2 YFSETQ. The CDR3 is 12 amino acids. Trimming removed 3 bases at V and 6 bases at J, with 9 bases between. CDR3 DNA sequence: TGCGCCAGCAGCTCCTCAGGGGATGGCTACACCTTC. It yields the protein CASSSSGDGYTF.

V gene TRBV15 combines with J gene TRBJ2-7, with D uncertain. Trimming pared 6 bases from V and 0 bases from J, leaving 15 bases between. The CDR3 covers 15 residues. The germline CDR1 and CDR2 sequences are LNHNV and YYDKDF (reference sequence). CDR3 sequence reads: CATSTPQKSSYEQYF. The CDR3 coding sequence is TGTGCCACCAGTACGCCACAGAAAAGCTCCTACGAGCAGTACTTC.

CDR3 residues: CSVLGGGPGLSHEQYF. CDR3 bases: TGCAGCGTTCTCGGGGGAGGGCCGGGTTTGTCTCACGAGCAGTACTTC. V gene TRBV29-1 combines with J gene TRBJ2-7; 7 nucleotides line up with TRBD2. In germline, CDR1 is SQVTM, CDR2 ANQGSEA. This CDR3 has 16 amino acids. The junction had 18 bases not matched to a gene; V was cut back by 5 bases and J by 5 bases.

This chain links TRBV7-3 with TRBJ2-3, with TRBD2 identical over 13 bases. Germline loops: CDR1 SGHTA, CDR2 FQGTGA. J lost 3 bases, V lost 5 bases, and 2 bases had no gene match. There are 15 residues in the CDR3. The CDR3 coding sequence is TGTGCCAGCAGCCTACTAGCGGGAGGGACAGATACGCAGTATTTT. This gives the protein CASSLLAGGTDTQYF.

The chain combines TRBV4-1 with TRBJ1-1; D not certain. Between the trimmed V and J ends, which lost 1 base and 1 base, there was a span of 10 bases. The CDR3 consists of 15 residues. Germline loops: CDR1 MGHRA, CDR2 YSYEKL. The CDR3 region has the DNA TGCGCCAGCAGCCAAGTAGTCCCAGGGAACACTGAAGCTTTCTTT. Protein: CASSQVVPGNTEAFF.